This TCR beta chain was identified during a study of T cell changes during pregnancy in multiple sclerosis. Data came from immunoSEQ multiplex PCR; TCRdb stores just in-frame clones and leaves some out. There are under 50,000 clones in the sample; just under 95% occur only once, and approximately 8.3% lies in the top ten. The V gene lost 5 bases and the J gene lost 0 bases, with 15 bases spanning the gap. Germline CDR1 reads MNHEY; CDR2 reads SMNVEV (reference sequence). CDR3 length equals 16 residues. The chain is built from TRBV27 and TRBJ2-3; TRBD1 might be the D (7 bases). Sequencing was performed on CD8+ T cells from peripheral blood mononuclear cells, taken in the third trimester of pregnancy. This clonotype originated in a female donor with multiple sclerosis, enrolled in a pregnancy study. DNA of the CDR3: TGTGCCAGCAGTCAGAACAGGGGACTTAGCACAGATACGCAGTATTTT. Its protein product is CASSQNRGLSTDTQYF.